Listed below are T cell receptor beta chains from one sample, sequenced in a study of memory CD8 T cells in hepatitis C reinfection. Produced via immunoSEQ multiplex PCR; TCRdb's table is partial and in-frame only. The sample includes about 46,000 clones, about 88% of them seen just once. Sample: naive CD8+ T cells sorted from blood. All receptors come from a man between 18 and 35 years old with hepatitis C virus infection. Each CDR3 is given with its conserved first and last residue. The D gene is left open where the match is weak. Clone size is stated in some rows and not others, as once, few, many or a class when expanded.

>TRBV11-3|TRBD1|NA|TRBJ2-1
TGTGCCAGCAGCTTAGCGGTCCAGGGGGCCTACAATGAGCAGTTCTTC
CASSLAVQGAYNEQFF
>TRBV5-8|NA|NA|TRBJ1-2
TGTGCCAGCAGCTGGCAGGACAGCATACATGGCTACACCTTC
CASSWQDSIHGYTF
>TRBV5-1|TRBD1|NA|TRBJ1-2
TGCGCCAGCAGCGAGGGGACAGGGGAAAACTATGGCTACACCTTC
CASSEGTGENYGYTF
>TRBV6-5|TRBD2|NA|TRBJ2-7
TGTGCCAGCAGTTTAGGGACTAGCGGAACCTACGAGCAGTACTTC
CASSLGTSGTYEQYF
>TRBV28|NA|NA|TRBJ1-1
TGTGCCAGCAGTGTGGGCGTTAGCACTGAAGCTTTCTTT
CASSVGVSTEAFF
>TRBV7-6|NA|NA|TRBJ2-5
TGTGCCAGCAGCCAACTATCGGGGCAAGAGACCCAGTACTTC
CASSQLSGQETQYF
>TRBV19|TRBD1|NA|TRBJ1-6
TGTGCCAGTAGTAGGGACAGGGTTTCACCCCTCCACTTT
CASSRDRVSPLHF
>TRBV28|NA|once|TRBJ1-1
TGTGCCAGCAGTCCACCTCGAGATAACACTGAAGCTTTCTTT
CASSPPRDNTEAFF
>TRBV2|NA|NA|TRBJ2-7
TGTGCCAGCAGTGATGCTGGCAGGGGCTGGGAGCAGTACTTC
CASSDAGRGWEQYF
>TRBV9|TRBD1|NA|TRBJ2-6
TGTGCCAGCAGCGGAATGGGACAGGGTCCGTTCTCTGGGGCCAACGTCCTGACTTTC
CASSGMGQGPFSGANVLTF
>TRBV11-2|NA|once|TRBJ2-1
TGTGCCAGCAAACAAACGGGAGCCAGTGAGCAGTTCTTC
CASKQTGASEQFF
>TRBV5-1|TRBD2|NA|TRBJ2-1
TGCGCCAGCAGCTTGGGATCTAGCGGGAGCAATGAGCAGTTCTTC
CASSLGSSGSNEQFF
>TRBV9|TRBD2|NA|TRBJ2-6
TGTGCCAGCAGCGTAGCCGGGACTAGGGGCGGGGCCAACGTCCTGACTTTC
CASSVAGTRGGANVLTF
>TRBV5-4|TRBD1|NA|TRBJ1-2
TGTGCCAGCAGCTTGGGGTGGCCCGGGACAGGGAGCTCTGGCTACACCTTC
CASSLGWPGTGSSGYTF
>TRBV27|NA|NA|TRBJ1-1
TGTGCCAGTAAGGACGGGACAATGAACACTGAAGCTTTCTTT
CASKDGTMNTEAFF
>TRBV5-5|NA|NA|TRBJ2-7
TGTGCCAGCAGCTCCTCAGGAGGGTACTCCTACGAGCAGTACTTC
CASSSSGGYSYEQYF
>TRBV5-1|NA|NA|TRBJ2-1
TGCGCCAGCAGCTTGGAGGGGGGGCAGAATGAGCAGTTCTTC
CASSLEGGQNEQFF
>TRBV27|NA|NA|TRBJ1-1
TGTGCCAGCAGTGCCTGGGCATCCTTGAACACTGAAGCTTTCTTT
CASSAWASLNTEAFF
>TRBV7-8|TRBD1|NA|TRBJ1-1
TGTGCCAGCAGCTTATACAGGGGGTCGAGCACTGAAGCTTTCTTT
CASSLYRGSSTEAFF
>TRBV6-5|NA|NA|TRBJ2-5
TGTGCCAGCATTGCCGGGACTCTCTGGCGGGAGACCCAGTACTTC
CASIAGTLWRETQYF
>TRBV6-1|NA|NA|TRBJ1-5
TGTGCCAGTAAGAGGGAAAGCAATCAGCCCCAGCATTTT
CASKRESNQPQHF
>TRBV28|TRBD1|NA|TRBJ1-4
TGTGCCAGCAGTTGGGACAGGGCTAATGAAAAACTGTTTTTT
CASSWDRANEKLFF
>TRBV2|NA|NA|TRBJ2-1
TGTGCCAGCAGTATCGGACTAGGGGGCAATGAGCAGTTCTTC
CASSIGLGGNEQFF
>TRBV9|TRBD1|few|TRBJ2-2
TGTGCCAGCAGCCCAACAGGGGGAGCCGGGGAGCTGTTTTTT
CASSPTGGAGELFF
>TRBV27|TRBD1|NA|TRBJ2-3
TGTGCCAGCAGTTCTCGAACCTCGGACAGGGGACCAGATACGCAGTATTTT
CASSSRTSDRGPDTQYF
>TRBV27|TRBD1|NA|TRBJ2-2
TGTGCCAGCAGTCCGAGACAGGGGCCCGGGGAGCTGTTTTTT
CASSPRQGPGELFF
>TRBV6-5|TRBD1|few|TRBJ1-1
TGTGCCAGCAGTTGGGACAGGGGTTACACTGAAGCTTTCTTT
CASSWDRGYTEAFF
>TRBV7-7|NA|NA|TRBJ2-2
TGTGCTAGCAGCTTAGGACGGGGTTTCAACACCGGGGAGCTGTTTTTT
CASSLGRGFNTGELFF
>TRBV7-9|NA|NA|TRBJ2-7
TGTGCCAGCAGCTTTCCTAAGGGGGACTCCTACGAGCAGTACTTC
CASSFPKGDSYEQYF
>TRBV4-1|TRBD1|NA|TRBJ1-5
TGCGCCAGCAGCCAAGAGGAAGGGACAGGGGGCGCGAATGGGCAGCCCCAGCATTTT
CASSQEEGTGGANGQPQHF
>TRBV6-4|NA|NA|TRBJ2-1
TGTGCCAGCAGTGACTTTCACAGGGTCTCCAATGAGCAGTTCTTC
CASSDFHRVSNEQFF
>TRBV7-9|NA|NA|TRBJ2-2
TGTGCCAGCAGCTTATTATCAGGGGCGCCGAACACCGGGGAGCTGTTTTTT
CASSLLSGAPNTGELFF
>TRBV5-4|NA|NA|TRBJ1-2
TGTGCCAGCAGCCCGGTTTCGGGAAGAGGCTATGGCTACACCTTC
CASSPVSGRGYGYTF
>TRBV13|TRBD1|NA|TRBJ1-1
TGTGCCAGCAGCTTCAGAACAGGGGGTCGGAACACTGAAGCTTTCTTT
CASSFRTGGRNTEAFF
>TRBV5-4|TRBD1|NA|TRBJ2-7
TGTGCCAGCAGCCCTCGGACAGGGTCAGGGGAGCAGTACTTC
CASSPRTGSGEQYF
>TRBV6-5|NA|NA|TRBJ2-2
TGTGCCAGCAGTTACTCGGACAGTTACACCGGGGAGCTGTTTTTT
CASSYSDSYTGELFF
>TRBV5-6|TRBD2|NA|TRBJ2-5
TGTGCCAGCAGCCCTAGGACTAGCGGGGATTTGTACCAAGAGACCCAGTACTTC
CASSPRTSGDLYQETQYF
>TRBV7-9|TRBD1|NA|TRBJ2-5
TGTGCCAGCAGCTTGAACGAGGGGGCAATGGAGACCCAGTACTTC
CASSLNEGAMETQYF
>TRBV27|NA|NA|TRBJ2-2
TGTGCCAGCAGTTTATCGATTCTGAACTCCGGGGAGCTGTTTTTT
CASSLSILNSGELFF
>TRBV6-1|NA|NA|TRBJ2-3
TGTGCCAGCAGGAGTATCACAGATACGCAGTATTTT
CASRSITDTQYF
>TRBV7-3|TRBD2|NA|TRBJ2-1
TGTGCCAGCAGCGAGGGACTAGCGGGAGGTGAGCAGTTCTTC
CASSEGLAGGEQFF
>TRBV7-2|TRBD2|NA|TRBJ2-3
TGTGCCAGCAGCTACCTACCCTCGGGGGGGGGCGCAGAAGATACGCAGTATTTT
CASSYLPSGGGAEDTQYF
>TRBV6-5|NA|NA|TRBJ2-7
TGTGCCAGCAGTTACAGCGACAGGATCTCCTACGAGCAGTACTTC
CASSYSDRISYEQYF
>TRBV9|TRBD1|NA|TRBJ2-7
TGTGCCAGCAGCGTCGGGACAGGGCCTCAGGACGAGCAGTACTTC
CASSVGTGPQDEQYF
>TRBV7-6|NA|once|TRBJ2-7
TGTGCCAGCAGCTTAGCAGGGGGGGCTGACGAGCAATACTTC
CASSLAGGADEQYF
>TRBV28|TRBD1|NA|TRBJ1-5
TGTGCCAGCATCCAAGCCGGGACAGGGGGCGGACAGCCCCAGCATTTT
CASIQAGTGGGQPQHF
>TRBV7-3|TRBD1|NA|TRBJ2-1
TGTGCCAGCAGCTTAATGGGGACAGGGTCAGTCAATGAGCAGTTCTTC
CASSLMGTGSVNEQFF
>TRBV5-4|NA|NA|TRBJ2-5
TGTGCCAGCAGCTTAAGGGGTTTTAAAGAGACCCAGTACTTC
CASSLRGFKETQYF
>TRBV10-3|TRBD1|NA|TRBJ2-1
TGTGCCATCCACTCTAGGACAGGGGACTACAATGAGCAGTTCTTC
CAIHSRTGDYNEQFF
>TRBV4-1|NA|NA|TRBJ2-3
TGCGCCAGCAGCCACCCCGCGCATCTAGAGTACACAGATACGCAGTATTTT
CASSHPAHLEYTDTQYF
>TRBV4-1|TRBD1|NA|TRBJ1-3
TGCGCCAGCAGCCAAGCGGACAGGGCTGGAAACACCATATATTTT
CASSQADRAGNTIYF
>TRBV27|NA|NA|TRBJ2-2
TGTGCCAGTAGTGGGCAGACCTCGAACACCGGGGAGCTGTTTTTT
CASSGQTSNTGELFF
>TRBV5-4|NA|NA|TRBJ2-7
TGTGCCAGCAGCTTGACGGGGGTCGCGGACTACGAGCAGTACTTC
CASSLTGVADYEQYF